These 22 T cell receptor beta chains share one sample of origin, sequenced in a study of cytomegalovirus exposure and HLA in healthy donors. The PCR contained 60 Vbeta and 13 Jbeta primers. TCRdb's table, derived via immunoSEQ multiplex PCR, lists solely in-frame clones and lacks some. The data contain about 160,000 clones, 79% of them seen just once; the ten biggest clones take up roughly 2%. The material sequenced was PBMCs. The receptors here all came from a man in his forties or fifties in good health and CMV-seronegative.

This chain connects TRBV7-9 to TRBJ2-5; TRBD1 aligns across 8 bases. The J call may not be correct, given that the DNA end is closer to TRBJ2-7. The CDR3 covers 14 residues. Germline CDR1 is SEHNR and CDR2 is FQNEAQ (reference sequence). The CDR3 sequence is CASSPSGQEYEQYF. The CDR3 DNA is TGTGCCAGCAGCCCCTCGGGACAGGAGTACGAGCAGTACTTC.

The chain combines TRBV7-9 with TRBJ2-7; 11 bases fit TRBD1. The germline V gene encodes CDR1 SEHNR and CDR2 FQNEAQ (reference sequence). The trim removed 1 base at V and 6 bases at J, leaving 2 bases unmatched. This CDR3 comprises 14 residues. The CDR3 sequence is CASSLVGTGGEQYF. The CDR3 DNA follows: TGTGCCAGCAGCTTAGTTGGGACAGGGGGCGAGCAGTACTTC.

The rearrangement uses TRBV5-5 and TRBJ2-3; 8 bases are shared with TRBD2. This CDR3 spans 14 amino acids. Germline CDR1 and CDR2: SGHKS and YYEKEE (reference sequence). Trimming took 4 bases from V and 6 from J; bases not matched to a gene: 7. The CDR3 reads CASSRSGSEDTQYF. The CDR3 nucleotides are TGTGCCAGCAGCAGGAGCGGGAGTGAGGATACGCAGTATTTT. The whole variable domain, remainder taken from reference TRBV5-5 and TRBJ2-3, is DAGVTQSPTHLIKTRGQQVTLRCSPISGHKSVSWYQQVLGQGPQFIFQYYEKEERGRGNFPDRFSARQFPNYSSELNVNALLLGDSALYLCASSRSGSEDTQYFGPGTRLTVL.

The V call is TRBV7-9, the J call TRBJ1-5; D gene ambiguous. V lost 2 bases, J lost 0 bases, and 5 bases lay in between. The CDR3 extends over 14 amino acids. Germline V CDR1 and CDR2: SEHNR, FQNEAQ (reference sequence). CDR3 in amino acids: CASSLQNSNQPQHF. The CDR3 nucleotides read TGTGCCAGCAGCTTACAAAATAGCAATCAGCCCCAGCATTTT.

This clone was seen a single time. A junction boundary mismatches the germline segment, possibly from a read error. Here the CDR3 DNA reads TGTGCCAGCAGCTCTCCTGGACAGGGCTTGATGAACACCGAGGAGCTGTTTTTT. It encodes CASSSPGQGLMNTEELFF. This chain uses TRBV5-4 with TRBJ2-2; 8 bases match TRBD1. The CDR3 extends over 18 amino acids. Germline V gene lookup returns CDR1 SGHNT and CDR2 YYREEE (reference sequence). Filled out from reference TRBV5-4 and TRBJ2-2, the complete variable domain reads ETGVTQSPTHLIKTRGQQVTLRCSSQSGHNTVSWYQQALGQGPQFIFQYYREEENGRGNFPPRFSGLQFPNYSSELNVNALELDDSALYLCASSSPGQGLMNTEELFFGEGSRLTVL.

In this sample, this clone turned up a few times. The DNA of the CDR3 is TGTGCCAGCAGTGTTGGGACTAGCGGGACTGATGAGCAGTTCTTC. It specifies CASSVGTSGTDEQFF. The chain uses TRBV2 and TRBJ2-1; 13 positions match TRBD2. CDR1 is SNHLY and CDR2 is FYNNEI in the germline V gene. J lost 8 bases, V lost 4 bases, and 5 bases had no gene match. The CDR3 is made up of 15 amino acids.

The rearrangement uses TRBV5-1 and TRBJ2-1; 8 positions agree with TRBD2. The CDR3 is made up of 15 amino acids. Per the germline V gene, CDR1 is SGHRS and CDR2 is YFSETQ. V was clipped by 4 bases and J by 7 bases; unmatched bases: 10. The CDR3 region is CASSPGLDTANEQFF. CDR3 in DNA: TGCGCCAGCAGCCCGGGACTAGATACCGCAAATGAGCAGTTCTTC.

About this clone: The junction and the germline gene differ at one end; a read error may be behind it. Other DNA sequences of this sample code for an identical CDR3. The V call is TRBV6-5, the J call TRBJ2-7; D not certain. The CDR3 extends over 14 amino acids. Germline V gene sequence: CDR1 MNHEY, CDR2 SVGAGI. In DNA form, the CDR3 reads TGTGCCAGCAGTCGTAGTGAGGAGACCTACGCGCAGTACTTC. This encodes CASSRSEETYAQYF.

V and J are TRBV5-4 and TRBJ2-5; 8 bases align to TRBD2. Germline CDR1 reads SGHNT; CDR2 reads YYREEE (reference sequence). Trimming took 4 bases from V and 1 from J; bases not matched to a gene: 12. The length of the CDR3 is 17 residues. This CDR3 is CASSPGGGRRPQETQYF. The CDR3 bases are TGTGCCAGCAGCCCCGGGGGGGGGAGGCGGCCCCAAGAGACCCAGTACTTC.

This sequence joins TRBV5-1 and TRBJ2-5, with 7 bases that match TRBD1. The CDR3 is 15 amino acids. The J segment lost 3 bases and the V segment lost 4 bases, leaving 9 bases of the junction unmatched. Germline V gene lookup returns CDR1 SGHRS and CDR2 YFSETQ. Here the CDR3 DNA reads TGCGCCAGCAGCCACGGGGACAGCCGGAAAGAGACCCAGTACTTC. Its translation: CASSHGDSRKETQYF.

For this clone: One end of the junction does not line up with germline, which may come from a read error. The sample carries other DNA sequences with the same CDR3. The chain has TRBV9 and TRBJ2-7, with 10 bases matching TRBD1. Germline V gene lookup returns CDR1 SGDLS and CDR2 YYNGEE. This CDR3 is built from 14 residues. The CDR3 loop is CASSVGQGPYEQYF. The CDR3 bases are TGCGCCAGCAGCGTGGGACAGGGGCCCTACGAGCAGTACTTC.

The chain recombines TRBV28 with TRBJ1-2; D might be TRBD1 (5 bases). Germline loops: CDR1 MDHEN, CDR2 SYDVKM. This CDR3 contains 13 residues. Trimming cost V 4 bases and J 7 bases, with 13 bases left between them. The CDR3 is CASSSTVMVGYTF. As DNA, the CDR3 is TGTGCCAGCAGTTCGACAGTCATGGTTGGCTACACCTTC.

V usage is TRBV5-6 and J usage is TRBJ1-2; D is uncertain. In germline, CDR1 is SGHDT, CDR2 YYEEEE. This CDR3 is 15 amino acids long. Trimming left V 4 bases short and J 6 bases short, with 19 bases between. The CDR3 reads CASSIEPRFVDGYTF. DNA of the CDR3: TGTGCCAGCAGCATAGAACCAAGATTCGTGGATGGCTACACCTTC.

The V and J genes are TRBV29-1 and TRBJ2-5; the match to TRBD2 covers 13 bases. This CDR3 comprises 15 residues. V lost 6 bases and J lost 5; bases outside the gene matches: 9. Per the germline V gene, CDR1 is SQVTM and CDR2 is ANQGSEA. CDR3 nucleotides: TGCAGCGTCGCCCGGACTAGCGGGAGAGGCGAGACCCAGTACTTC. Its translation: CSVARTSGRGETQYF.

This clone was observed a single time. The chain uses TRBV5-1 and TRBJ2-5; maybe TRBD2 (7 bases). V lost 2 bases to trimming and J lost 4 bases, with 24 bases between them. Germline CDR1 reads SGHRS; CDR2 reads YFSETQ. The CDR3 covers 18 residues. The CDR3 nucleotides are TGCGCCAGCAGCTTTCCCCATAGCGGAGGGGGGGGGCGAGAGACCCAGTACTTC. Translation: CASSFPHSGGGGRETQYF.

This clone was detected a few times. The gene calls are TRBV15 and TRBJ2-5; 7 bases match TRBD1. The V segment lost 3 bases and the J segment 2 bases; nucleotides outside the gene matches: 6. CDR1 and CDR2 (germline): LNHNV, YYDKDF (reference sequence). This CDR3 has 15 residues. CDR3 sequence reads: CATSRTGRRQETQYF. CDR3 nucleotides: TGTGCCACCAGCAGGACAGGGCGACGGCAAGAGACCCAGTACTTC. Complete variable domain (other parts from reference TRBV15 and TRBJ2-5): DAMVIQNPRYQVTQFGKPVTLSCSQTLNHNVMYWYQQKSSQAPKLLFHYYDKDFNNEADTPDNFQSRRPNTSFCFLDIRSPGLGDTAMYLCATSRTGRRQETQYFGPGTRLLVL.

The chain is built from TRBV19 and TRBJ2-1; 10 nucleotides line up with TRBD2. With V trimmed by 1 base and J by 6 bases, 3 bases remained unmatched. The CDR3 covers 15 residues. Germline CDR1 is LNHDA and CDR2 is SQIVND (reference sequence). For the CDR3, the DNA is TGTGCCAGTAGTATAGTTAGCGGGAGGAGCAATGAGCAGTTCTTC. Amino acid sequence: CASSIVSGRSNEQFF. Variable domain in full (rest from reference TRBV19 and TRBJ2-1): DGGITQSPKYLFRKEGQNVTLSCEQNLNHDAMYWYRQDPGQGLRLIYYSQIVNDFQKGDIAEGYSVSREKKESFPLTVTSAQKNPTAFYLCASSIVSGRSNEQFFGPGTRLTVL.

This clone was found a few times. The chain joins TRBV5-4 to TRBJ2-2, with a weak D call TRBD2 (5 bases). The CDR3 totals 17 residues. Deletions cut 4 bases from V and 5 bases from J, with 21 bases between. CDR1 and CDR2 from the germline V gene are SGHNT and YYREEE (reference sequence). The chain's CDR3 is CASSRTRLSSGTGELFF. CDR3 bases: TGTGCCAGCAGCCGAACTAGGTTGAGCAGCGGAACCGGGGAGCTGTTTTTT.

This clone was observed a single time. The rearrangement uses TRBV2 and TRBJ2-1, with TRBD2 matching 10 bases. The germline gives CDR1 SNHLY, CDR2 FYNNEI. CDR3 length: 14 amino acids. Losses at the gene ends were 6 bases for V and 8 bases for J; bases not matched to a gene: 7. CDR3 sequence (DNA): TGTGCCAGCAGACAGCGGGAGGGTTACGATGAGCAGTTCTTC. The encoded protein is CASRQREGYDEQFF.

The chain joins TRBV5-6 to TRBJ2-6, with D possibly TRBD2 on 5 matching bases. V was cut by 3 bases and J by 3 bases, with 13 bases left in between. Germline V gives CDR1 SGHDT, CDR2 YYEEEE. The CDR3 contains 16 residues. CDR3 nucleotide sequence: TGTGCCAGCAGCTCCCCGAGCGGAAGTGGGGCCAACGTCCTGACTTTC. It specifies CASSSPSGSGANVLTF.

The chain links TRBV13 to TRBJ2-1; TRBD2 might be the D (6 bases). The CDR3 has 14 amino acids. The germline V and J ends were trimmed by 5 bases and 1 base, with 9 bases remaining between them. Germline V CDR1 and CDR2: PRHDT, FYEKMQ (reference sequence). The CDR3 reads CASSLAGSYNEQFF. The CDR3 DNA is TGTGCCAGCAGCCTGGCGGGGTCCTACAATGAGCAGTTCTTC. The full variable domain, rest sourced from reference TRBV13 and TRBJ2-1, is AAGVIQSPRHLIKEKRETATLKCYPIPRHDTVYWYQQGPGQDPQFLISFYEKMQSDKGSIPDRFSAQQFSDYHSELNMSSLELGDSALYFCASSLAGSYNEQFFGPGTRLTVL.

This chain links TRBV21-1 with TRBJ2-1; the table's TRBD2 call for D was not verified on the DNA. TRBV21-1 is tagged as a pseudogene. This CDR3 comprises 14 residues. This chain's CDR3 is CASSKLAGGREQFF. The CDR3 DNA sequence: TGTGCCAGCAGCAAGCTAGCGGGAGGTCGGGAGCAGTTCTTC.